The 7 T cell receptor beta chains in this list originate from one sample, sequenced in a study of patients and donors after allogeneic stem cell transplantation. TCRdb re-called the RT-PCR reads with MiXCR, one entry per CDR3 protein. The sample comprises tens of thousands of distinct CDR3 sequences, around 48% of which are singletons, and about 64% rests with the top ten. What was sequenced was blood, either unsorted or a sorted T cell fraction (not recorded which). Receptors were obtained from a human donor who was either an allogeneic HSCT recipient or a stem cell or donor lymphocyte infusion donor (not recorded which). It is not recorded whose cells these are; they may come from a transplant donor.

The chain recombines TRBV7-3 with TRBJ2-1; TRBD2 is a possible D gene (6 bases). CDR3 length equals 16 residues. V dropped 4 bases and J dropped 0 bases, with 13 bases sitting between them. Germline lookup yields CDR1 SGHTA and CDR2 FQGTGA. The CDR3 loop reads CASSSYRDSSYNEQFF. The CDR3 nucleotides are TGTGCCAGCAGCTCGTACCGGGACTCCTCCTACAATGAGCAGTTCTTC. Filled out from reference TRBV7-3 and TRBJ2-1, the complete variable domain reads GAGVSQTPSNKVTEKGKYVELRCDPISGHTALYWYRQSLGQGPEFLIYFQGTGAADDSGLPNDRFFAVRPEGSVSTLKIQRTERGDSAVYLCASSSYRDSSYNEQFFGPGTRLTVL.

The gene calls are TRBV29-1 and TRBJ2-5; 8 bases are shared with TRBD2. The CDR3 consists of 14 residues. Unmatched junction bases numbered 11, after V lost 6 bases and J lost 5 bases. Looked up from germline, CDR1 is SQVTM and CDR2 is ANQGSEA. The CDR3 loop reads CSVAEAGGPETQYF. The CDR3 nucleotides are TGCAGCGTCGCGGAGGCGGGAGGCCCCGAGACCCAGTACTTC.

The chain links TRBV10-2 to TRBJ2-2; 10 nucleotides line up with TRBD2. The germline V gene has CDR1 WSHSY and CDR2 SAAADI. The CDR3 covers 16 residues. With V trimmed by 3 bases and J by 2 bases, 3 bases remained unmatched. CDR3 sequence: CASSDLAGENTGELFF. In nucleotides, the CDR3 is TGCGCCAGCAGTGACCTAGCGGGAGAAAACACCGGGGAGCTGTTTTTT.

The chain has TRBV12-3 or TRBV12-4 and TRBJ1-1; weak D call: TRBD1 (5 bases). This CDR3 is built from 15 residues. V dropped 3 bases and J dropped 0 bases, with 11 bases sitting between them. This CDR3 is CASSLGWGVNTEAFF. The CDR3 nucleotides read TGTGCCAGCAGTTTGGGTTGGGGGGTGAACACTGAAGCTTTCTTT.

A few counts support this clonotype. This chain uses TRBV27 with TRBJ1-3; 8 positions match TRBD1. The CDR3 has 11 residues. Germline trimming cut 9 bases from V and 6 bases from J; bases unmatched to any gene: 1. Germline assignment: CDR1 MNHEY and CDR2 SMNVEV (reference sequence). The CDR3 DNA sequence: TGTGCCAGTCAGGGGGCAAACACCATATATTTT. It translates to CASQGANTIYF.

This rearrangement joins TRBV12-3 or TRBV12-4 to TRBJ2-2, with D perhaps being TRBD1 or TRBD2 (5 bases each). V was clipped by 7 bases and J by 0 bases, with 15 bases between them. The CDR3 runs to 16 residues. The CDR3, as DNA: TGTGCCAGCACCACCTGGGGGTACGCGAACACCGGGGAGCTGTTTTTT. The encoded protein is CASTTWGYANTGELFF.

V usage is TRBV28 and J usage is TRBJ1-1; 8 bases are a match to TRBD1. CDR3 length: 13 residues. The trim removed 6 bases at V and 10 bases at J, leaving 10 bases unmatched. CDR1 and CDR2 from the germline V gene are MDHEN and SYDVKM. This chain's CDR3 is CASRKKTGAPAFF. CDR3 bases: TGTGCCAGCAGGAAAAAGACAGGGGCTCCAGCTTTCTTT.